The T cell receptor (beta chain) under discussion was sequenced for a study of shared clonotypes between healthy human individuals. Healthy and HIV-negative, the adult donors had no recent acute infections or vaccinations. Only Caucasian adults living in Nashville, Tennessee made up the donor group. Deep-level running was used for the assay. Clones were sequenced by immunoSEQ multiplex PCR, and TCRdb holds only the in-frame ones, with some missing. The sample holds some 2,000,000 clones, 85% to 95% seen once. General study results and limits: Though the depth was large, rarefaction showed that sorted-subset sequencing was incomplete.

A word on this clone: Antigen specificity is unknown. A single base separates this from a much larger clone, so it may be a read error. Other DNA sequences of this sample code for an identical CDR3.

Trimming took off 3 bases at V and 5 bases at J, with 5 bases between the two ends. Germline assignment: CDR1 MDHEN and CDR2 SYDVKM. The CDR3 is 11 amino acids. This receptor was identified in a young man in good health. This rearrangement joins TRBV28 to TRBJ2-7; D uncertain. What was sequenced was naive CD4+ T cells sorted from blood. Stated subset: CD45RA+ positively selected. CDR3 loop: CASSLRNEQYF. The CDR3 DNA reads TGTGCCAGCAGTTTGAGGAACGAGCAGTACTTC.